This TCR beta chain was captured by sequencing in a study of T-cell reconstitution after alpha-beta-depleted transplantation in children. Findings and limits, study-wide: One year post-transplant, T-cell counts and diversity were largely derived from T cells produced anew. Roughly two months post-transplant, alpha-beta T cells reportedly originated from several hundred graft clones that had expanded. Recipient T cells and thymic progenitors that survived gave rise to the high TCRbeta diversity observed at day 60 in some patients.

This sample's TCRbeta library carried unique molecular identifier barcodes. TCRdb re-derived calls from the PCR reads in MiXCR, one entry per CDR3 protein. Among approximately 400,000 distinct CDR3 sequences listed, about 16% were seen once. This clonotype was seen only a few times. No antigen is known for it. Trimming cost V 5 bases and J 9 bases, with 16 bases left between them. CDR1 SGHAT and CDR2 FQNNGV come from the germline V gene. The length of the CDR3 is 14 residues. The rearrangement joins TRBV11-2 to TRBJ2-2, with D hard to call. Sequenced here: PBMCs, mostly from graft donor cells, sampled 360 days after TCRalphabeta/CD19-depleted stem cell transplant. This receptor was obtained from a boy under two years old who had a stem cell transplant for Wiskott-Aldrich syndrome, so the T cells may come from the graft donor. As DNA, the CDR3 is TGTGCCAGCAGCCCATTAATGGGTATCAGGGAGCTGTTTTTT. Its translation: CASSPLMGIRELFF.